This TCR beta chain comes out of a study of type 1 regulatory T cells. Looking at the study overall: T-allo10 is an in vitro-generated, Tr1-enriched CD4 T cell product specific for alloantigen. Findings and limits, study-wide: Compared with non-type 1 regulatory T cells, type 1 regulatory T cells showed a more restricted TCR repertoire.

MiXCR was run by TCRdb on the reads, yielding one entry per CDR3 protein. The top ten hold less than 2% of the sample, which has about 59,000 distinct CDR3 sequences, roughly 60% seen once. With respect to this clonotype: Its antigen is unknown.

The clonotype was recovered from a human donor in good health. The source material was cultured non-Tr1 T cells, either the whole culture or a sorted T cell fraction (not recorded which).

The CDR3 loop reads CASRDKENTGELFF. The CDR3 coding sequence is TGTGCCAGCAGGGATAAGGAGAACACCGGGGAGCTGTTTTTT. The chain is built from TRBV25-1 and TRBJ2-2; D is unclear. This CDR3 has 14 residues. V was cut by 6 bases and J by 1 base, with 9 bases left in between. Looked up from germline, CDR1 is MGHDK and CDR2 is SYGVNS.